This entry concerns a single T cell receptor (beta chain). Its antigen remains unidentified. The junction departs from the called germline gene at one end, perhaps through a read error. The length of the CDR3 is 14 residues. Germline values: CDR1 LNHNV, CDR2 YYDKDF (reference sequence). The data are from a study of T cell repertoires and HLA-DP antigens. About the research overall: CD4+ T cells were cocultured with HeLa cells expressing HLA-DP. DNA input averaged approximately 240 ng in sorted CD137+CD4+ and approximately 1,200 ng in pre-culture CD4+.

Assay used: immunoSEQ multiplex PCR; TCRdb lists only in-frame clones, some missing. Among roughly 110,000 clones listed, 85% to 95% were seen once. The chain has TRBV15 and TRBJ2-1; 10 bases line up with TRBD2. This clonotype was obtained from a woman aged 18-29 years in good health and CMV-seronegative. Source material: CD4+ T cells from PBMCs. CDR3 sequence: CATTQRASGSEKVF. The DNA for the CDR3 is TGTGCCACAACCCAACGGGCTAGCGGGAGTGAGAAGGTCTTC.